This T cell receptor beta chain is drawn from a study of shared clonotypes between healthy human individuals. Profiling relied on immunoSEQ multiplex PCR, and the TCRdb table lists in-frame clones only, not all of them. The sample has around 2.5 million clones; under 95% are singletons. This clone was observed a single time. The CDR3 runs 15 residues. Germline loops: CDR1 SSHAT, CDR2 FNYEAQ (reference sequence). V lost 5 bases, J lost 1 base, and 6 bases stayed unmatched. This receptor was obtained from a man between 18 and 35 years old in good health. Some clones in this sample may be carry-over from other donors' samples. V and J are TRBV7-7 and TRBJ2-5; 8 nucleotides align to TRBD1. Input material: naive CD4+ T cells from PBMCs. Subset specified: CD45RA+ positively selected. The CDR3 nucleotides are TGTGCCAGCAGCGCAGGGGGCAGTCGCCAAGAGACCCAGTACTTC. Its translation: CASSAGGSRQETQYF.